This paragraph reports one T cell receptor (beta chain). The data derive from a study of early T cells in non-severe SARS-CoV-2 infection. Study overall: Chains stayed unpaired after sequencing of bulk RNA from unsorted whole blood.

Germline-derived CDR1 and CDR2 are SGDLS and YYNGEE. The germline V and J ends were trimmed by 0 bases and 4 bases, with 7 bases remaining between them. The CDR3 runs 13 residues. cDNA molecules, individually, were tagged with unique molecular identifiers. TCRdb processed the 5' RACE reads anew with MiXCR; each CDR3 protein has one entry. The profile shows tens of thousands of distinct CDR3 sequences, more than 10% of them singletons. The TCR sequence derives from an adult who was a healthcare worker with PCR-confirmed SARS-CoV-2 infection or an uninfected control (not recorded which). This chain joins TRBV9 and TRBJ1-1; TRBD1 might be the D (5 bases). The sample was whole blood. The CDR3 reads CASSVGGSTEAFF. The CDR3 region has the DNA TGTGCCAGCAGCGTAGGGGGGTCCACTGAAGCTTTCTTT.